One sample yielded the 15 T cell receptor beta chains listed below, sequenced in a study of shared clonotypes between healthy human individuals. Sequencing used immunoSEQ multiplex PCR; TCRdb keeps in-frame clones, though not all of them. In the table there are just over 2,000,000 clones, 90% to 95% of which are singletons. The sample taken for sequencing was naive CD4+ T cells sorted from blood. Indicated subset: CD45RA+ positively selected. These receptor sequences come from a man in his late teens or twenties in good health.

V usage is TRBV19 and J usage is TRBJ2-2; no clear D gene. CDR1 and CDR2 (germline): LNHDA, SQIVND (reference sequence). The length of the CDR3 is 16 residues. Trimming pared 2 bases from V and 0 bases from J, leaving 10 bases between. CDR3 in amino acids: CASSIWMFANTGELFF. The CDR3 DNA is TGTGCCAGTAGTATATGGATGTTCGCGAACACCGGGGAGCTGTTTTTT.

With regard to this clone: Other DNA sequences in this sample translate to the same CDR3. For the CDR3, the DNA is TGTGCCAGCAGTAGGGACACCAACACTGAAGCTTTCTTT. This encodes CASSRDTNTEAFF. The chain has TRBV6-5 and TRBJ1-1; D might be TRBD1 (6 bases). The CDR3 length is 13 residues. The germline V and J ends were trimmed by 5 bases and 2 bases, with 9 bases remaining between them. Germline loops: CDR1 MNHEY, CDR2 SVGAGI.

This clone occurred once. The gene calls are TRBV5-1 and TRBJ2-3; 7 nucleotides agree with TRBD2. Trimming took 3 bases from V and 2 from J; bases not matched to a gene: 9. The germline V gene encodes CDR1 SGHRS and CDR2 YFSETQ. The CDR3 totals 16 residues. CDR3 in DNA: TGCGCCAGCAGCTCTCGTGCTAGCGGCGCCACAGATACGCAGTATTTT. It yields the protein CASSSRASGATDTQYF.

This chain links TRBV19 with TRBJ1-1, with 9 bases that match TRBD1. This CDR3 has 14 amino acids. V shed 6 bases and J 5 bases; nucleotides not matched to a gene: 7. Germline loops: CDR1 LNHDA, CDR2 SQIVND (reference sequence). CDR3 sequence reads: CASSPTGGFTEAFF. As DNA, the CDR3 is TGTGCCAGTAGCCCGACAGGGGGGTTTACTGAAGCTTTCTTT.

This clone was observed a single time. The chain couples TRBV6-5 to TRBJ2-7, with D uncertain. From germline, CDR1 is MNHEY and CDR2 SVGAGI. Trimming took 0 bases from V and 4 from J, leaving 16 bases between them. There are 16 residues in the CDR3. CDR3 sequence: CASSYSKSPAGYEQYF. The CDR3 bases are TGTGCCAGCAGTTACTCGAAATCTCCCGCCGGGTACGAGCAGTACTTC.

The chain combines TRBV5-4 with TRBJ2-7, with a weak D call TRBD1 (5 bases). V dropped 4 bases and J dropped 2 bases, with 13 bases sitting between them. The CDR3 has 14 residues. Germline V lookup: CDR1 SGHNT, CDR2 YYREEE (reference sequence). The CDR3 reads CASSEDIPTYEQYF. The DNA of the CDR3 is TGTGCCAGCAGCGAGGACATCCCGACCTACGAGCAGTACTTC.

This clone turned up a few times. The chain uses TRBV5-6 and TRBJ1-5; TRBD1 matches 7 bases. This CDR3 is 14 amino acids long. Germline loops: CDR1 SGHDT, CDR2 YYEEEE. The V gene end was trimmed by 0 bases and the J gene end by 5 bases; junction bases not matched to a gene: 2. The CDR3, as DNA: TGTGCCAGCAGCTTGGGAGGGGGCGATCAGCCCCAGCATTTT. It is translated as CASSLGGGDQPQHF.

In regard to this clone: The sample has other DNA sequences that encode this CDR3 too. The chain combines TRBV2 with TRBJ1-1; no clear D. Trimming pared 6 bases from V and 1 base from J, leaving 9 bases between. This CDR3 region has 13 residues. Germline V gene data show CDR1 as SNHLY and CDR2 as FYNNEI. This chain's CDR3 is CASRAGENTEAFF. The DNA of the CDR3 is TGTGCCAGCAGAGCTGGAGAGAACACTGAAGCTTTCTTT. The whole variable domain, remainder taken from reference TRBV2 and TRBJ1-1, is EPEVTQTPSHQVTQMGQEVILRCVPISNHLYFYWYRQILGQKVEFLVSFYNNEISEKSEIFDDQFSVERPDGSNFTLKIRSTKLEDSAMYFCASRAGENTEAFFGQGTRLTVV.

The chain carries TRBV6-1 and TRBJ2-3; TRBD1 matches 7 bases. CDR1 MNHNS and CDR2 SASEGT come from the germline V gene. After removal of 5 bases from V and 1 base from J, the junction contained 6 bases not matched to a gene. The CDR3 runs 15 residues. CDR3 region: CASSTGAFGTDTQYF. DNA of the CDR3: TGTGCCAGCAGTACAGGGGCCTTTGGCACAGATACGCAGTATTTT.

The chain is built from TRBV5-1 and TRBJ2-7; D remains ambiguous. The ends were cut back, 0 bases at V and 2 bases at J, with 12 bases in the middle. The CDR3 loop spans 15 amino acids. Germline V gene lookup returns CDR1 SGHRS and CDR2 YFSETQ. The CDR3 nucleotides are TGCGCCAGCAGCTTGGGACAACAACCCACCTACGAGCAGTACTTC. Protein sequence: CASSLGQQPTYEQYF.

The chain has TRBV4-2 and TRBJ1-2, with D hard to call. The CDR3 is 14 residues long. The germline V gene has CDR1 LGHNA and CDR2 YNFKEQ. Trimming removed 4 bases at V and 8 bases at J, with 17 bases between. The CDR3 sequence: CASSLNWSPNGYTF. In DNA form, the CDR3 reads TGTGCCAGCAGCCTCAATTGGTCTCCAAACGGCTACACCTTC.

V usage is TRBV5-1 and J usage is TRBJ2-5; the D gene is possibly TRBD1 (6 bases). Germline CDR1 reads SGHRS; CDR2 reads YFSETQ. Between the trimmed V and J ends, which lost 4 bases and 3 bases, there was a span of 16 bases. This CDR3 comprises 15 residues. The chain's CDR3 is CASSIQGQSEETQYF. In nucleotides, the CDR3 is TGCGCCAGCAGCATCCAAGGACAGTCCGAAGAGACCCAGTACTTC.

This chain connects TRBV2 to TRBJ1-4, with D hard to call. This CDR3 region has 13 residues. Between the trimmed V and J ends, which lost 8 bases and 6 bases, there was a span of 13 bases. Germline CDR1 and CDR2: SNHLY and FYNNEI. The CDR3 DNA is TGTGCCAGCTGCCGGGAAAACTATGAAAAACTGTTTTTT. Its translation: CASCRENYEKLFF.

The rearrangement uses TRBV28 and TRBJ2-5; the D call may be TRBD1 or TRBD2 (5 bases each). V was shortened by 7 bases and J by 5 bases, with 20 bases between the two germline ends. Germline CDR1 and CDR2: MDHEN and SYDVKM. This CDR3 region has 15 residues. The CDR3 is CASTPQGDLWETQYF. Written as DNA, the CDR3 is TGTGCCAGCACCCCTCAAGGGGACCTATGGGAGACCCAGTACTTC.

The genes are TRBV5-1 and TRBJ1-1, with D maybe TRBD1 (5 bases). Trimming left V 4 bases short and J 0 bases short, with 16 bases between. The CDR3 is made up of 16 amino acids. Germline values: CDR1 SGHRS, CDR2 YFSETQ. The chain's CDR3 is CASSAQVAGLNTEAFF. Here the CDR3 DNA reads TGCGCCAGCAGCGCGCAGGTAGCGGGGCTGAACACTGAAGCTTTCTTT.